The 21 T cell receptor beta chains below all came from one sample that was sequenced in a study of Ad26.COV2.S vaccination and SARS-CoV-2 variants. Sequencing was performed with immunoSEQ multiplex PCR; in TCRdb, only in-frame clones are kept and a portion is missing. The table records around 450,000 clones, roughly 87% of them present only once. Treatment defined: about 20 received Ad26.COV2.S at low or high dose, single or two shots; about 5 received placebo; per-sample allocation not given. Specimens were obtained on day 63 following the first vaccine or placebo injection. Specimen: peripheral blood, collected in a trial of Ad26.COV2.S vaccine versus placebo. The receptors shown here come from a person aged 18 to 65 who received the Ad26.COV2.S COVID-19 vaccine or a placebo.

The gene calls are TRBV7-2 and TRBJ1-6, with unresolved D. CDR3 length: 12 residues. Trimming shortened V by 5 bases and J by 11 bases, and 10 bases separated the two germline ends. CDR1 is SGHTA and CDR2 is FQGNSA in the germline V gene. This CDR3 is CASSPRSPPLHF. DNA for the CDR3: TGTGCCAGCAGCCCCCGTAGCCCACCCCTCCACTTT.

Here the CDR3 reads CASRTDSAKETQYF. The CDR3 coding sequence is TGTGCCAGCAGAACAGACTCCGCGAAGGAGACCCAGTACTTC. J is TRBJ2-5 and V is TRBV7-2; D unresolved. The CDR3 has 14 residues. V lost 6 bases to trimming and J lost 5 bases, with 16 bases between them. Germline CDR1 SGHTA, CDR2 FQGNSA.

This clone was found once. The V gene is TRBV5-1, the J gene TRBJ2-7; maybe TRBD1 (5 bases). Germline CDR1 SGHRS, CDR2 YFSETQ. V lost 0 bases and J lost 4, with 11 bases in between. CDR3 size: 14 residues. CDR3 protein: CASSLADIKYEQYF. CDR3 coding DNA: TGCGCCAGCAGCTTGGCGGACATAAAATACGAGCAGTACTTC.

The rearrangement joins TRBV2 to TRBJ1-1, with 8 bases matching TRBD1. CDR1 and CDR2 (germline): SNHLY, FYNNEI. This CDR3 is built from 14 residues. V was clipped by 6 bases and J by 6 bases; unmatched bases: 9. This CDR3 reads CASSADRGYSEAFF. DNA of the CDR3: TGTGCCAGCAGCGCCGACAGGGGATATTCTGAAGCTTTCTTT.

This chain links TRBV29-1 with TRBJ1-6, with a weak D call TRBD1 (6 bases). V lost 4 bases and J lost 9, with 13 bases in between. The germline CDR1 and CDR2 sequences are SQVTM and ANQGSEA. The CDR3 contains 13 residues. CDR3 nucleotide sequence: TGCAGCGTTGGTACCGGACAGACTTCACCCCTCCACTTT. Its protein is CSVGTGQTSPLHF.

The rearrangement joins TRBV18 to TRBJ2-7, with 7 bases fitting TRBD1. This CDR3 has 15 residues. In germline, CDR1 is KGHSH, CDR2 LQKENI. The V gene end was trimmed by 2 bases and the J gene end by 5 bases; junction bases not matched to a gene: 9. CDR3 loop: CASSPFEQGSHEQYF. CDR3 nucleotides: TGTGCCAGCTCACCATTCGAACAGGGGAGCCACGAGCAGTACTTC.

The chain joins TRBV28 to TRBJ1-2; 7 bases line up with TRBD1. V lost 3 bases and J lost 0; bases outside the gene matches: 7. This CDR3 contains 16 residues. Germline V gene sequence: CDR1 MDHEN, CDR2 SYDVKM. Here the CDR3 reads CASSFRDSWSNYGYTF. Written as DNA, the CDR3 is TGTGCCAGCAGTTTCCGGGACAGCTGGTCTAACTATGGCTACACCTTC.

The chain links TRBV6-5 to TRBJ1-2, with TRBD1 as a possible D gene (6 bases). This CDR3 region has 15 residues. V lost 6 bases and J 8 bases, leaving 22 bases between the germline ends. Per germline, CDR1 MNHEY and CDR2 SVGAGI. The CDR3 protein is CASSPTPGTFAGYTF. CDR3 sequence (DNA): TGTGCCAGCAGCCCGACCCCCGGGACATTTGCGGGCTACACCTTC.

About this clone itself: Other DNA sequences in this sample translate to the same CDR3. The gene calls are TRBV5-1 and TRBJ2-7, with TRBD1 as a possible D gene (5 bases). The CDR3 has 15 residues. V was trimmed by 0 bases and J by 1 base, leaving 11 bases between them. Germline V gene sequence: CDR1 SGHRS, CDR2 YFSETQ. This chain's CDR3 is CASSLVWGPSYEQYF. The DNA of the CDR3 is TGCGCCAGCAGCTTGGTTTGGGGCCCGTCCTACGAGCAGTACTTC.

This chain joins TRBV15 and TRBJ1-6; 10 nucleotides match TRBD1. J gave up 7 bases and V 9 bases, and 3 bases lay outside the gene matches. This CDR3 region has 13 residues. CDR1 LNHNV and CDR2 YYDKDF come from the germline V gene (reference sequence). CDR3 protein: CATRDRGNSPLHF. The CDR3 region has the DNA TGTGCCACACGGGACAGGGGAAATTCACCCCTCCACTTT. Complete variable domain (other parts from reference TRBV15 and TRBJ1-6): DAMVIQNPRYQVTQFGKPVTLSCSQTLNHNVMYWYQQKSSQAPKLLFHYYDKDFNNEADTPDNFQSRRPNTSFCFLDIRSPGLGDTAMYLCATRDRGNSPLHFGNGTRLTVT.

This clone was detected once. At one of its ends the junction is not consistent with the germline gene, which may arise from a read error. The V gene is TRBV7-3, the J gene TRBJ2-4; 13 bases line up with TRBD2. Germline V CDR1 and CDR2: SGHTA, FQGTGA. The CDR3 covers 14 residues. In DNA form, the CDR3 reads TGTGCCAGCAGCTTAAAGACTAGCGGGGGGCCTAAGGAGTTC. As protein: CASSLKTSGGPKEF.

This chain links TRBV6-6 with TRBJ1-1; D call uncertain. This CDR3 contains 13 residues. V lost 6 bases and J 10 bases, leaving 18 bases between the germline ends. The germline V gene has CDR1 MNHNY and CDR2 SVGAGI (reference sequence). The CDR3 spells CASSFEGSLGAFF. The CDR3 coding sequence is TGTGCCAGCAGCTTTGAGGGTTCGTTGGGAGCTTTCTTT.

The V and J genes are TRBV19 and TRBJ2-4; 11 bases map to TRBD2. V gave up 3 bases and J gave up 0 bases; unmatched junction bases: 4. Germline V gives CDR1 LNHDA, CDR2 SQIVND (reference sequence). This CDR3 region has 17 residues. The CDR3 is CASSIPGLAVAKNIQYF. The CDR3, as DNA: TGTGCCAGTAGTATCCCGGGACTAGCGGTAGCCAAAAACATTCAGTACTTC.

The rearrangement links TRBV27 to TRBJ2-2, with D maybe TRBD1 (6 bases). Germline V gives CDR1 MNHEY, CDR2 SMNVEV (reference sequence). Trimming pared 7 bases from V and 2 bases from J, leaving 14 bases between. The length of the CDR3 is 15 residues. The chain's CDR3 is CASKGQRFNTGELFF. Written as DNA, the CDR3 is TGTGCCAGCAAAGGACAGAGATTTAACACCGGGGAGCTGTTTTTT.

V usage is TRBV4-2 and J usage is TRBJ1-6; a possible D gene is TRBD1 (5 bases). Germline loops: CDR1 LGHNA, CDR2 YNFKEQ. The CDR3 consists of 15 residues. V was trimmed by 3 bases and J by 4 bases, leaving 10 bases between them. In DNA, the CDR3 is TGTGCCAGCAGCCAGGGCAGGGCATATAATTCACCCCTCCACTTT. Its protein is CASSQGRAYNSPLHF.

The CDR3 region has the DNA TGTGCCAGCAGCTTGGGCGGTCAGTCGTATGGCTACACCTTC. Residues: CASSLGGQSYGYTF. V and J are TRBV5-8 and TRBJ1-2; no clear D. V was shortened by 0 bases and J by 5 bases, with 11 bases between the two germline ends. In germline, CDR1 is SGHTS, CDR2 YDEGEE. The CDR3 runs to 14 residues.

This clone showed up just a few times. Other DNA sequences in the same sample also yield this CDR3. Here the CDR3 DNA reads TGTGCCACCAGCAGAGGTTACGAGCAGTACTTC. It translates to CATSRGYEQYF. The chain couples TRBV15 to TRBJ2-7; D is undetermined. Germline V gene lookup returns CDR1 LNHNV and CDR2 YYDKDF (reference sequence). The CDR3 totals 11 residues. V gave up 1 base and J gave up 4 bases, with 2 bases separating them.

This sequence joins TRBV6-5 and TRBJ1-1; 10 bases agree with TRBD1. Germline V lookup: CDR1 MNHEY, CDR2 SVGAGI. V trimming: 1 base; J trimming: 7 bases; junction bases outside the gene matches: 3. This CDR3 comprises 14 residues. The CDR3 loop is CASSYYGTGVEAFF. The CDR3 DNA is TGTGCCAGCAGTTACTACGGGACAGGGGTTGAAGCTTTCTTT.

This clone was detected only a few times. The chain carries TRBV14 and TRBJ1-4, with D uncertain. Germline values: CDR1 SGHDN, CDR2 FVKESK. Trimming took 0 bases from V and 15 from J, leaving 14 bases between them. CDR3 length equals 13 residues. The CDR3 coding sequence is TGTGCCAGCAGCCAAGACTGGAGACCCCCTGTGTTTTTT. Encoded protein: CASSQDWRPPVFF.

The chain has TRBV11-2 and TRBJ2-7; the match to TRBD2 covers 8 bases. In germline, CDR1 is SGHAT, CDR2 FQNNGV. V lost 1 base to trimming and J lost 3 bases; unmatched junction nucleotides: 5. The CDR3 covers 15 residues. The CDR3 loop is CASSLVSGGGYEQYF. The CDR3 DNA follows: TGTGCCAGCAGCTTAGTATCCGGGGGGGGCTACGAGCAGTACTTC.

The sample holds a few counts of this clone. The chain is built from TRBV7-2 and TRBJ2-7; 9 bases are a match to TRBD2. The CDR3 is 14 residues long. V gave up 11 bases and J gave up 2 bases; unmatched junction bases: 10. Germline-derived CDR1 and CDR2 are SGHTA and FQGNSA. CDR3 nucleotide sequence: TGTGCCGTAGCACGGGCTAGCGGGACCTACGAGCAGTACTTC. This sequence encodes CAVARASGTYEQYF.